This T cell receptor beta chain is drawn from a study of shared clonotypes between healthy human individuals. Study-level findings and limits: For naive CD4 cells, roughly 4.8% of clonotypes were shared across a handful of donors. Only a few donors were included, so the genetic and exposure-history diversity represented was limited.

V lost 3 bases and J lost 2; bases outside the gene matches: 3. The CDR3 is made up of 15 amino acids. Germline assignment: CDR1 MDHEN and CDR2 SYDVKM. Naive CD8 populations comprised CD45RO-negative cells positively selected for CCR7, excluding terminally differentiated effector memory CD45RA+ cells. Libraries were prepared by immunoSEQ multiplex PCR; TCRdb keeps only in-frame clonotypes and omits some of them. The sample yields roughly 2.1 million clones, under 95% seen once. About this clone: Its antigen is currently unknown. The sample has other DNA sequences that encode this CDR3 too.

The rearrangement joins TRBV28 to TRBJ2-7, with 11 bases lining up with TRBD1. This clonotype originated in a man aged 18 to 29 in good health. Some clones in this sample may be carry-over from other donors' samples. Sequencing used naive CD8+ T cells from PBMCs. The CDR3 DNA reads as TGTGCCAGCAGTTTCGGGACAGGGGGAACCTACGAGCAGTACTTC. Translating it yields CASSFGTGGTYEQYF.